Given below is one T cell receptor beta chain in context. One end of the junction varies from germline; a read error may be responsible. The CDR3 runs to 14 residues. The data were obtained in a study of kidney transplant recipient with SARS-CoV-2 infection. TCRdb re-analysed the reads in MiXCR, keeping a single row per CDR3 protein. The repertoire has 200,000 to 300,000 distinct CDR3 sequences, around 28% of them found once; the top ten carry nearly 7.5%. The chain is built from TRBV12-3 or TRBV12-4 and TRBJ1-3, with D unresolved. This specimen was a blood sample, taken at baseline and around day 110 from a kidney transplant recipient. This clonotype was sampled from a male patient in his thirties who had COVID-19 and was a kidney transplant recipient. Some of the T cells may derive from the graft donor. CDR3 sequence (DNA): TGTGCCAGCAGCCCCGTTAGGAAGGGAAACGCCATATATTTT. This gives the protein CASSPVRKGNAIYF.